This entry concerns a single T cell receptor beta chain. The antigen is undetermined. This record comes from a study of identical twins. Whole-study findings and limits: Weaker excess twin sharing was seen among beta out-of-frame sequences.

Germline V gene sequence: CDR1 MRHNA, CDR2 SNTAGT. There are 14 residues in the CDR3. V was pared by 0 bases and J by 0 bases, with 4 bases between. After template switching added a universal primer site, the resulting cDNA carried unique molecular identifiers. TCRdb re-called the 5' RACE reads through MiXCR, storing one row per CDR3 protein. The table has about 190,000 distinct CDR3 sequences, less than 20% seen once. These records were also assigned to another study, of T cells expressing NK-cell markers. As reported in that work: The TCR beta repertoires were obtained from sorted CD3+CD56+NKG2C+, CD3+CD56+NKG2C- and CD3+CD56-NKG2C+ T cells. One of eight sequenced donors was HCMV-seronegative; the other seven were seropositive.

The origin of this receptor is a woman younger than 30 in good health. The V call is TRBV6-4, the J call TRBJ2-3; D ambiguous. The material sequenced was CD8+ T cells sorted from blood. The CDR3 DNA reads as TGTGCCAGCAGTGACTCGATTAGCACAGATACGCAGTATTTT. Its protein is CASSDSISTDTQYF.